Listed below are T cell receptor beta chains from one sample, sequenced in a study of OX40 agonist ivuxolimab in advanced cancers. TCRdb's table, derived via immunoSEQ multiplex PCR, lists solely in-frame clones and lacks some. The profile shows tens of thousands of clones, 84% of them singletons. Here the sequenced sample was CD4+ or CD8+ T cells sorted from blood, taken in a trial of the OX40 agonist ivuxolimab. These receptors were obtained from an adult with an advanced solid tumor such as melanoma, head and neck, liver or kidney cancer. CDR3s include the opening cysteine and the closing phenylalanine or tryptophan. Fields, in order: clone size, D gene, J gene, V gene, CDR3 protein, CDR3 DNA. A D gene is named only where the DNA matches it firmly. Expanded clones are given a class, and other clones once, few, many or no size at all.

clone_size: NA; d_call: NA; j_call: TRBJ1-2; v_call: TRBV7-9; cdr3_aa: CASSFSGTANYGYTF; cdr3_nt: TGTGCCAGCAGCTTTTCCGGGACGGCTAACTATGGCTACACCTTC
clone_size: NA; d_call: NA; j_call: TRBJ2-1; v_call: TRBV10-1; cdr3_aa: CASSEGGMDEQFF; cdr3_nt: TGCGCCAGCAGTGAAGGGGGAATGGACGAGCAGTTCTTC
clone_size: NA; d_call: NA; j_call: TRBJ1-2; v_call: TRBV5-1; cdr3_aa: CASSLGDGTSGYTF; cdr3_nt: TGCGCCAGCAGCTTGGGTGATGGGACATCTGGCTACACCTTC
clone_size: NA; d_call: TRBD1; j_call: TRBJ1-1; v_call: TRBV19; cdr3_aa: CASIGRTGGDTEAFF; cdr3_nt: TGTGCCAGTATAGGCAGGACAGGGGGAGACACTGAAGCTTTCTTT
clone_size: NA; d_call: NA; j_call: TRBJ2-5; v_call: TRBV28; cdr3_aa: CASSLDRPQETQYF; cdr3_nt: TGTGCCAGCAGCCTCGACAGGCCGCAAGAGACCCAGTACTTC
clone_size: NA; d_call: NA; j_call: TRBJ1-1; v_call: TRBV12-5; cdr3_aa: CASGLTGMNTEAFF; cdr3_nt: TGTGCTAGTGGTTTGACAGGTATGAACACTGAAGCTTTCTTT
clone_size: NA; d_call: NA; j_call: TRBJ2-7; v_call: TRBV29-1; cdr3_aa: CSVEGANYEQYF; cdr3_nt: TGCAGCGTTGAAGGAGCAAACTACGAGCAGTACTTC
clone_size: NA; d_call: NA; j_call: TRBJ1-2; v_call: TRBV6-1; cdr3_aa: CASAVGRVTYGYTF; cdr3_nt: TGTGCCAGCGCTGTGGGCAGGGTAACCTATGGCTACACCTTC
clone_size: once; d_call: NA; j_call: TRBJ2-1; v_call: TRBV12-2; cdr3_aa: CASRFSHEQFF; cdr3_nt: TGTGCAAGTCGCTTTTCCCATGAGCAGTTCTTC
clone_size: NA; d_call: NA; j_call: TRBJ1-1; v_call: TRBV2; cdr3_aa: CASSEGLWGADTEAFF; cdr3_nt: TGTGCCAGCAGTGAAGGGTTATGGGGGGCTGACACTGAAGCTTTCTTT
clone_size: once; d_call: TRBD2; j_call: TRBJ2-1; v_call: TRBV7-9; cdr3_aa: CASSFQLAGGNEQFF; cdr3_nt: TGTGCCAGCAGCTTTCAACTAGCGGGGGGGAATGAGCAGTTCTTC
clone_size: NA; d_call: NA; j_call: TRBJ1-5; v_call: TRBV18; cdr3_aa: CASSPPIRVKQPQHF; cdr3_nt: TGTGCCAGCTCACCACCGATTAGAGTAAAGCAGCCCCAGCATTTT
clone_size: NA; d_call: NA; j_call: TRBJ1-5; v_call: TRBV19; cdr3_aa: CASSIMGPGKNQPQHF; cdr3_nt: TGTGCCAGTAGTATAATGGGCCCAGGAAAGAATCAGCCCCAGCATTTT
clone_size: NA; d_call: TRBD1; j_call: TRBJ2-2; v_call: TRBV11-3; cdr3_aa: CASSLGQPNTGELFF; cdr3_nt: TGTGCCAGCAGCCTGGGACAGCCTAACACCGGGGAGCTGTTTTTT
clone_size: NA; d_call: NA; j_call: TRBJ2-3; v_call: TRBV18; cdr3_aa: CASSRDPDTQYF; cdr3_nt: TGTGCCAGCTCAAGGGACCCAGATACGCAGTATTTT
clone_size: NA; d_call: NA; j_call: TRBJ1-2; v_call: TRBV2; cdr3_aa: CASSLGRPANYGYTF; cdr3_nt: TGTGCCAGCAGTTTAGGACGCCCGGCTAACTATGGCTACACCTTC
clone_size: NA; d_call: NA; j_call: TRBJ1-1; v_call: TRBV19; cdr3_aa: CASKQAQGAEAFF; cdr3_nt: TGTGCCAGTAAACAGGCGCAAGGTGCTGAAGCTTTCTTT
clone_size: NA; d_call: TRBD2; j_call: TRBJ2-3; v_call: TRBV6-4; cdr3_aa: CASPRTGLAGGNSTDTQYF; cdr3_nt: TGTGCCAGCCCCCGTACTGGACTAGCGGGAGGGAATAGCACAGATACGCAGTATTTT
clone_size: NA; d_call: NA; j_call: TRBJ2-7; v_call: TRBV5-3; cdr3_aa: CARTIWQVGHYEQYF; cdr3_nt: TGTGCCAGAACCATCTGGCAGGTCGGCCACTACGAGCAGTACTTC
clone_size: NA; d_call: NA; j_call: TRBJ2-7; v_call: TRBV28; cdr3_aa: CASIGYSEQYF; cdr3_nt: TGTGCCAGCATAGGATATAGTGAGCAGTACTTC
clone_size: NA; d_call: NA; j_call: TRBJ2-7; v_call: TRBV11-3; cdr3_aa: CASSPGTASYEQYF; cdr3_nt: TGTGCCAGCAGCCCCGGGACGGCGTCCTACGAGCAGTACTTC
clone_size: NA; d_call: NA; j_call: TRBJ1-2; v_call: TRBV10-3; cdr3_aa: CAISDGYYGYTF; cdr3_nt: TGTGCCATCAGCGACGGCTACTATGGCTACACCTTC
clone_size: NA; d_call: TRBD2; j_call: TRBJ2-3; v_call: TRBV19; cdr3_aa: CASTNGGVTDTQYF; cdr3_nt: TGTGCCAGTACCAATGGGGGGGTCACAGATACGCAGTATTTT
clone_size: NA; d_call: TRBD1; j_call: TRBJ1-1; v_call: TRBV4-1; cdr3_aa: CASTRGQGRFMNTEAFF; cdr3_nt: TGCGCCAGCACCAGAGGACAGGGAAGGTTCATGAACACTGAAGCTTTCTTT
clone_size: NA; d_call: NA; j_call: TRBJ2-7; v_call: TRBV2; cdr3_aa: CASSPDPTGNYEQYF; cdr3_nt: TGTGCCAGCAGTCCTGACCCAACTGGGAACTACGAGCAGTACTTC
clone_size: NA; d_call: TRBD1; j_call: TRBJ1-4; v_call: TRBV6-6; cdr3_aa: CASSLRTGGVEKLFF; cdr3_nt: TGTGCCAGCAGTCTCCGGACAGGGGGGGTGGAAAAACTGTTTTTT
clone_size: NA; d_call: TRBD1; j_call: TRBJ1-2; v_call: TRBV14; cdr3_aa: CASSQDSRDRVKYGYTF; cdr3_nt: TGTGCCAGCAGCCAAGATTCCCGGGACAGGGTGAAGTATGGCTACACCTTC
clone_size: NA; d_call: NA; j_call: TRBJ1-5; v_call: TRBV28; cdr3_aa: CASTPSGDSNQPQHF; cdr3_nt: TGTGCCAGCACCCCATCCGGGGATAGCAATCAGCCCCAGCATTTT
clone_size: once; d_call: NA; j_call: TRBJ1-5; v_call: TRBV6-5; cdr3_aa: CASSQGQPQHF; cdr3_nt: TGTGCCAGCAGTCAAGGTCAGCCCCAGCATTTT
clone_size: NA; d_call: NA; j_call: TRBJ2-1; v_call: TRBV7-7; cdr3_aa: CASSLAASVEQFF; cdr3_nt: TGTGCCAGCAGCTTAGCCGCTAGTGTTGAGCAGTTCTTC
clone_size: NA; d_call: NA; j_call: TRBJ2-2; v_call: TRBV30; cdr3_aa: CAWRRWSPRRFTGELFF; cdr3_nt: TGTGCCTGGAGACGCTGGTCACCTCGCCGCTTCACCGGGGAGCTGTTTTTT
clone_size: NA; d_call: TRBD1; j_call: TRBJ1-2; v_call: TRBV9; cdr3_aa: CASSVQGALNGYTF; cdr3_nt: TGTGCCAGCAGCGTACAGGGGGCGCTTAATGGCTACACCTTC
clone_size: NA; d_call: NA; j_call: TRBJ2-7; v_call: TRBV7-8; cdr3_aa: CASSLAGPYEQYF; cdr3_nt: TGTGCCAGCAGCTTAGCGGGTCCCTACGAGCAGTACTTC
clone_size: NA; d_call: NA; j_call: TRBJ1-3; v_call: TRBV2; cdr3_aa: CASSGTRTVGNTIYF; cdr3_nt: TGTGCCAGCAGCGGAACCCGGACAGTTGGAAACACCATATATTTT
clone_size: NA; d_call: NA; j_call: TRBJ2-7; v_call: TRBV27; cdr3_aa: CASSFSMQPYEQYF; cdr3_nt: TGTGCCAGCAGTTTTTCAATGCAACCCTACGAGCAGTACTTC
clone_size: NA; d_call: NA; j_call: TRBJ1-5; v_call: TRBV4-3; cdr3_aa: CASSQEADQPQHF; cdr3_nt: TGCGCCAGCAGCCAAGAGGCGGATCAGCCCCAGCATTTT
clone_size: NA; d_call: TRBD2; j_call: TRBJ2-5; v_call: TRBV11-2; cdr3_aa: CASSLNLGGETQYF; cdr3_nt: TGTGCCAGCAGCTTAAATCTGGGGGGGGAGACCCAGTACTTC
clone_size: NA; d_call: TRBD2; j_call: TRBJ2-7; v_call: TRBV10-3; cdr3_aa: CAISDTVAGVYEQYF; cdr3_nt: TGTGCCATCAGTGATACGGTAGCGGGAGTTTACGAGCAGTACTTC
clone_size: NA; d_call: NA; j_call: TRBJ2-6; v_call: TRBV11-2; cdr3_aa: CATYRGTSGANVLTF; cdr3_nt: TGTGCCACGTATCGCGGGACCTCTGGGGCCAACGTCCTGACTTTC
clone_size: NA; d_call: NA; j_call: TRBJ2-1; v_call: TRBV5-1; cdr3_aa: CASSSAGLSRSYNEQFF; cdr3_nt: TGCGCCAGCAGCTCCGCGGGGCTCTCCCGCTCCTACAATGAGCAGTTCTTC
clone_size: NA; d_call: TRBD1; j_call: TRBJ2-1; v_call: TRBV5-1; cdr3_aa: CASSLARAGGNEQFF; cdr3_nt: TGCGCCAGCAGCTTGGCCCGGGCAGGGGGCAATGAGCAGTTCTTC
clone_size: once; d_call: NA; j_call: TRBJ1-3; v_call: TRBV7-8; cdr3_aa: CASSLRPLSTGNTIYF; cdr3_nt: TGTGCCAGCAGCTTACGACCACTTTCGACTGGAAACACCATATATTTT
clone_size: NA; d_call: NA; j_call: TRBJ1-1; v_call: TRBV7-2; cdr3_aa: CASSPPSGARTEAFF; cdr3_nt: TGTGCCAGCAGCCCCCCGTCCGGGGCGCGCACTGAAGCTTTCTTT
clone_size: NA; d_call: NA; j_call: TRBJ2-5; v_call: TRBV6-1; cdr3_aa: CASSETRDNQETQYF; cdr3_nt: TGTGCCAGCAGTGAGACCCGGGACAACCAAGAGACCCAGTACTTC
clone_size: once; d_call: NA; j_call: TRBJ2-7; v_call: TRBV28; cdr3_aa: CASSETGGEQYF; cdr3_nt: TGTGCCAGCAGTGAAACCGGGGGCGAGCAGTACTTC
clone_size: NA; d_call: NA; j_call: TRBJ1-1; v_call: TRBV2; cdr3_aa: CASSEGRGEAFF; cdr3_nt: TGTGCCAGCAGTGAGGGGCGAGGTGAAGCTTTCTTT
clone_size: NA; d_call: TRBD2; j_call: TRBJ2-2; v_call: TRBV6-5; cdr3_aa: CASSYASGFTGELFF; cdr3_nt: TGTGCCAGCAGTTACGCTAGCGGCTTCACCGGGGAGCTGTTTTTT
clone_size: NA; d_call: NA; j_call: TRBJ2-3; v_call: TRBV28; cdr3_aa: CASLQSPTDTQYF; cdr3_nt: TGTGCCAGCCTGCAGTCCCCCACAGATACGCAGTATTTT
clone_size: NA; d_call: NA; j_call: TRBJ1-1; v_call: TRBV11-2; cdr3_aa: CASSSPRGNTEAFF; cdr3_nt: TGTGCCAGCAGCTCTCCTCGGGGTAACACTGAAGCTTTCTTT